This TCR beta chain was documented in a study of control samples from healthy donors and cancer patients. Here immunoSEQ multiplex PCR was the method, and the copy in TCRdb shows in-frame clones only, minus some. The sample includes 120,000 or so clones, around 87% of them seen just once. The source of this sequence is a man between 60 and 75 years old in good health. The sequenced sample consisted of blood.

The CDR3 bases are TGTGCCAGCCAAGAAGCGCTCGGCTATGGCTACACCTTC. It specifies CASQEALGYGYTF. V is TRBV28 and J is TRBJ1-2, with unresolved D. The length of the CDR3 is 13 residues. Germline CDR1 is MDHEN and CDR2 is SYDVKM. V was cut by 8 bases and J by 4 bases, with 14 bases left in between.